A single sample is the source of the 30 T cell receptor beta chains below, sequenced in a study of human T cells and chemical hapten exposure. A single record per CDR3 protein comes from TCRdb applying MiXCR to the RACE reads. The sample yields roughly 100,000 distinct CDR3 sequences, roughly 8.5% seen once. Time point specified: healthy volunteer bleed at 2 weeks. Total RNA was extracted from unfractionated whole blood. The sequencing input was whole blood. These receptors originate from a female donor in good health. Some clones in this sample may be carry-over from other donors' samples.

This clonotype was seen many times. This chain uses TRBV12-5 with TRBJ2-7; 8 bases match TRBD1. V was pared by 2 bases and J by 5 bases, with 8 bases of the junction left unmatched. The germline gives CDR1 LGHNT, CDR2 FRNRAP. This CDR3 comprises 15 residues. CDR3 bases: TGTGCTAGTGGTTTGTTCGGGACAGGTCAAGACGAGCAGTACTTC. Protein: CASGLFGTGQDEQYF.

The gene calls are TRBV15 and TRBJ1-3; D gene unclear. The V gene's germline CDR1 is LNHNV and CDR2 YYDKDF (reference sequence). This CDR3 has 16 residues. The ends were cut back, 0 bases at V and 0 bases at J, with 9 bases in the middle. The CDR3, as DNA: TGTGCCACCAGCAGAGATCCCGGCAGCTCTGGAAACACCATATATTTT. It encodes CATSRDPGSSGNTIYF.

The CDR3 protein is CASSVVLPGANVLTF. CDR3 DNA: TGTGCCAGTAGTGTCGTGCTCCCTGGGGCCAACGTCCTGACTTTC. The chain carries TRBV19 and TRBJ2-6, with D unclear. V was cut by 5 bases and J by 2 bases, with 10 bases left in between. The CDR3 loop spans 15 amino acids. Germline CDR1 reads LNHDA; CDR2 reads SQIVND (reference sequence). Full variable domain (outside the CDR3, taken from reference TRBV19 and TRBJ2-6): DGGITQSPKYLFRKEGQNVTLSCEQNLNHDAMYWYRQDPGQGLRLIYYSQIVNDFQKGDIAEGYSVSREKKESFPLTVTSAQKNPTAFYLCASSVVLPGANVLTFGAGSRLTVL.

This clonotype was detected only a few times. This chain links TRBV7-9 with TRBJ2-3, with D hard to call. Per germline, CDR1 SEHNR and CDR2 FQNEAQ (reference sequence). Trimming stripped 5 bases from V and 2 bases from J, with 17 bases between. CDR3 length equals 16 residues. CDR3 loop: CASSPAVTIITDTQYF. CDR3 in DNA: TGTGCCAGCAGCCCCGCGGTAACTATAATCACAGATACGCAGTATTTT. The full variable domain, rest sourced from reference TRBV7-9 and TRBJ2-3, is DTGVSQNPRHKITKRGQNVTFRCDPISEHNRLYWYRQTLGQGPEFLTYFQNEAQLEKSRLLSDRFSAERPKGSFSTLEIQRTEQGDSAMYLCASSPAVTIITDTQYFGPGTRLTVL.

This clonotype was counted a few times. The chain's CDR3 is CASSLQGSNEQFF. The CDR3 DNA reads as TGTGCCAGCAGTTTGCAGGGAAGTAATGAGCAGTTCTTC. This chain links TRBV12-3 or TRBV12-4 with TRBJ2-1; D might be TRBD1 (5 bases). The germline V and J ends were trimmed by 3 bases and 7 bases, with 10 bases remaining between them. The CDR3 is 13 amino acids.

This clonotype was detected only a few times. DNA for the CDR3: TGTGCCAGCATCCGGGGGAGCTCCTACAATGAGCAGTTCTTC. Encoded protein: CASIRGSSYNEQFF. The V call is TRBV6-1, the J call TRBJ2-1; TRBD2 is a possible D gene (6 bases). With 7 bases removed from V and 0 bases from J, the gap between germline ends came to 10 bases. Germline assignment: CDR1 MNHNS and CDR2 SASEGT. This CDR3 spans 14 amino acids.

This clonotype was picked up a small number of times. V gene TRBV27 combines with J gene TRBJ2-2; weak D call: TRBD2 (6 bases). The germline V and J ends were trimmed by 10 bases and 4 bases, with 16 bases remaining between them. Germline CDR1 MNHEY, CDR2 SMNVEV (reference sequence). This CDR3 is built from 14 residues. CDR3 coding DNA: TGTGCCACTGGGACGCCGCGGGGCACCGGGGAGCTGTTTTTT. Translated: CATGTPRGTGELFF.

The V gene is TRBV5-5, the J gene TRBJ2-2; D is uncertain. CDR1 is SGHKS and CDR2 is YYEKEE in the germline V gene (reference sequence). Trimming shortened V by 0 bases and J by 4 bases, and 4 bases separated the two germline ends. The CDR3 is made up of 13 amino acids. The CDR3 loop is CASSLVFTGELFF. CDR3 in DNA: TGTGCCAGCAGCTTGGTGTTCACCGGGGAGCTGTTTTTT.

The sample holds many counts of this clonotype. V usage is TRBV6-2 or TRBV6-3 and J usage is TRBJ2-1, with TRBD2 as a possible D gene (7 bases). The germline V gene encodes CDR1 MNHEY and CDR2 SVGEGT. Trimming removed 2 bases at V and 4 bases at J, with 21 bases between. The CDR3 totals 18 residues. The CDR3 DNA reads TGTGCCAGCAGTTACCGAGGCGCAGGGGCTAGCGGTTACAATGAGCAGTTCTTC. Translating it yields CASSYRGAGASGYNEQFF.

This clonotype was seen a few times. The rearrangement uses TRBV2 and TRBJ1-1, with D possibly being TRBD1 (5 bases). The CDR3 runs to 12 residues. V was clipped by 3 bases and J by 7 bases, with 9 bases between them. Germline CDR1 SNHLY, CDR2 FYNNEI. CDR3 amino acids: CASSEAGHEAFF. CDR3 bases: TGTGCCAGCAGTGAGGCAGGGCATGAAGCTTTCTTT.

The chain combines TRBV7-2 with TRBJ2-5; D gene unclear. The CDR3 consists of 15 residues. V lost 1 base and J lost 1, with 10 bases in between. Germline V lookup: CDR1 SGHTA, CDR2 FQGNSA. CDR3 sequence: CASSLVGQAQETQYF. Here the CDR3 DNA reads TGTGCCAGCAGCTTAGTGGGCCAGGCCCAAGAGACCCAGTACTTC.

In its sample, this clonotype was seen a few times. The chain uses TRBV6-2 or TRBV6-3 and TRBJ2-5; TRBD2 matches at 8 bases. The CDR3 runs to 13 residues. Per the germline V gene, CDR1 is MNHEY and CDR2 is SVGEGT. J lost 5 bases, V lost 9 bases, and 8 bases had no gene match. This CDR3 reads CASSGGGPETQYF. The CDR3 region has the DNA TGTGCCAGTTCAGGCGGGGGGCCGGAGACCCAGTACTTC.

This clonotype was observed a few times. The V gene is TRBV14, the J gene TRBJ2-3, with D perhaps matching TRBD2 (5 bases). V was cut by 3 bases and J by 3 bases, with 7 bases left in between. This CDR3 contains 13 residues. In germline, CDR1 is SGHDN, CDR2 FVKESK. The CDR3 is CASSHGLTDTQYF. CDR3 in DNA: TGTGCCAGCAGCCACGGACTTACAGATACGCAGTATTTT.

This clonotype was detected ten times or more. The chain recombines TRBV24-1 with TRBJ1-5, with D unresolved. The V and J ends lost 3 bases and 4 bases respectively, with 9 bases between them. This CDR3 has 14 amino acids. Germline V gene data show CDR1 as KGHDR and CDR2 as SFDVKD. The CDR3 spells CATSDKGRNQPQHF. CDR3 DNA sequence: TGTGCCACCAGTGATAAAGGGCGGAATCAGCCCCAGCATTTT.

Only a few counts were recorded for this clonotype. This chain links TRBV12-3 or TRBV12-4 with TRBJ2-1; D uncertain. Between the trimmed V and J ends, which lost 0 bases and 6 bases, there was a span of 3 bases. This CDR3 spans 12 amino acids. The CDR3 nucleotides are TGTGCCAGCAGTTTAGCTTTCAATGAGCAGTTCTTC. Translating it yields CASSLAFNEQFF.

This sequence joins TRBV4-1 and TRBJ2-7; tentatively, D is TRBD1 (6 bases). The CDR3 has 16 amino acids. V lost 0 bases and J lost 8, with 20 bases in between. Per germline, CDR1 MGHRA and CDR2 YSYEKL. The CDR3 protein is CASSQDLAQGLNQQYF. The CDR3 DNA reads TGCGCCAGCAGCCAAGATCTAGCACAGGGCCTAAATCAGCAGTACTTC.

On this clonotype itself: Compared with germline, one end of the junction differs, possibly owing to a read error. The rearrangement joins TRBV6-6 to TRBJ1-4; D is unresolved. The germline V gene encodes CDR1 MNHNY and CDR2 SVGAGI (reference sequence). The CDR3 runs 12 residues. The CDR3 bases are TGTGCCAGCAGTTACTCGGGCAGAGAACTTTTTTTT. The encoded protein is CASSYSGRELFF.

The table lists this clonotype with a few counts. The chain couples TRBV6-1 to TRBJ2-7, with D maybe TRBD2 (6 bases). The CDR3 totals 15 residues. The V gene's germline CDR1 is MNHNS and CDR2 SASEGT. The V gene lost 6 bases and the J gene lost 2 bases, with 17 bases spanning the gap. DNA of the CDR3: TGTGCCAGCAGCGCCGAAGGTGGCGGGGCCTACGAGCAGTACTTC. Translation: CASSAEGGGAYEQYF.

For this clonotype: A read error is possible here, since a much larger clone lies one base away. The chain uses TRBV10-3 and TRBJ2-7; 11 bases map to TRBD1. The CDR3 is 15 amino acids. Germline CDR1 ENHRY, CDR2 SYGVKD. Unmatched junction bases numbered 10, after V lost 8 bases and J lost 4 bases. The CDR3 spells CAIGFTGTGGYEQYF. CDR3 in DNA: TGTGCCATCGGTTTTACCGGGACAGGGGGTTACGAGCAGTACTTC.

Only a few counts were recorded for this clonotype. This chain links TRBV7-2 with TRBJ1-1, with 7 positions matching TRBD1. The CDR3 totals 15 residues. Unmatched junction bases numbered 8, after V lost 3 bases and J lost 4 bases. Germline V gives CDR1 SGHTA, CDR2 FQGNSA. The CDR3 region is CASSFVGTEGTEAFF. CDR3 bases: TGTGCCAGCAGCTTTGTGGGGACAGAAGGCACTGAAGCTTTCTTT.

CDR3 DNA: TGTGCCTGGAGTAAGAGGACATGGGATAGTGAGCAGTTCTTC. Encoded protein: CAWSKRTWDSEQFF. The J gene is TRBJ2-1, the V gene TRBV30; possible D gene TRBD1, 5 bases. The CDR3 is made up of 14 amino acids. In germline, CDR1 is GTSNPN, CDR2 SVGIG (reference sequence). Trimming removed 2 bases at V and 9 bases at J, with 17 bases between.

This sequence joins TRBV5-5 and TRBJ1-5; D unclear. This CDR3 spans 15 amino acids. Between the trimmed V and J ends, which lost 2 bases and 3 bases, there was a span of 12 bases. The germline gives CDR1 SGHKS, CDR2 YYEKEE (reference sequence). The CDR3 region has the DNA TGTGCCAGCAGCTTTCGGTGGGGAGTCAATCAGCCCCAGCATTTT. It translates to CASSFRWGVNQPQHF.

V gene TRBV12-3 or TRBV12-4 combines with J gene TRBJ2-2; 9 nucleotides match TRBD1. V shed 3 bases, J shed 7 bases, and the junction held 6 bases outside the gene matches. This CDR3 spans 15 amino acids. CDR3 nucleotide sequence: TGTGCCAGCAGTTTGGGGACAGGGATCGGCGGGGAGCTGTTTTTT. Its translation is CASSLGTGIGGELFF.

This clonotype occurred a few times. V usage is TRBV2 and J usage is TRBJ1-5; D not resolved. This CDR3 contains 16 residues. The ends were cut back, 2 bases at V and 1 base at J, with 12 bases in the middle. Germline values: CDR1 SNHLY, CDR2 FYNNEI. The chain's CDR3 is CASSEWELQSNQPQHF. CDR3 sequence (DNA): TGTGCCAGCAGTGAATGGGAGCTACAAAGCAATCAGCCCCAGCATTTT.

This clonotype came up many times. The gene calls are TRBV9 and TRBJ2-7, with 9 bases fitting TRBD2. This CDR3 is built from 15 residues. Per germline, CDR1 SGDLS and CDR2 YYNGEE. With 0 bases clipped from V and 2 bases from J, the junction kept 3 bases outside the gene matches. Here the CDR3 reads CASSVDSGGTYEQYF. The DNA for the CDR3 is TGTGCCAGCAGCGTAGATAGCGGGGGAACCTACGAGCAGTACTTC.

This clonotype has at least ten counts. The gene calls are TRBV28 and TRBJ2-3; D may match TRBD1 or TRBD2 (5 bases each). The V end was cut by 3 bases, the J end by 5 bases, with 15 bases between. The CDR3 consists of 15 residues. Germline V CDR1 and CDR2: MDHEN, SYDVKM. The CDR3 here is CASSLVGGVKDTQYF. In nucleotides, the CDR3 is TGTGCCAGCAGTTTGGTTGGGGGAGTAAAAGATACGCAGTATTTT.

This clonotype occurred many times. The CDR3: CSVGSQDSYEQYF. In nucleotides, the CDR3 is TGCAGCGTTGGTTCCCAGGACAGCTACGAGCAGTACTTC. V and J are TRBV29-1 and TRBJ2-7, with D perhaps matching TRBD1 (6 bases). Germline lookup yields CDR1 SQVTM and CDR2 ANQGSEA. This CDR3 spans 13 amino acids. The V end lost 4 bases, the J end lost 3 bases, and 13 bases lay between the germline ends.

The V and J genes are TRBV27 and TRBJ2-3; 11 bases fit TRBD2. Germline-derived CDR1 and CDR2 are MNHEY and SMNVEV (reference sequence). This CDR3 spans 16 amino acids. The V gene end was trimmed by 3 bases and the J gene end by 6 bases; junction bases not matched to a gene: 8. The CDR3 protein is CASSLVAGGPRDTQYF. Written as DNA, the CDR3 is TGTGCCAGCAGTTTGGTAGCGGGAGGGCCGAGGGATACGCAGTATTTT.

The rearrangement uses TRBV29-1 and TRBJ1-5, with D possibly being TRBD1 (5 bases). The CDR3 length is 15 residues. The V gene's germline CDR1 is SQVTM and CDR2 ANQGSEA. The V gene lost 4 bases and the J gene lost 6 bases, with 19 bases spanning the gap. The CDR3 protein is CSVGYGGGQGQPQHF. For the CDR3, the DNA is TGCAGCGTTGGATACGGGGGGGGTCAGGGTCAGCCCCAGCATTTT.

The chain combines TRBV7-6 with TRBJ2-1; 8 bases agree with TRBD2. Germline V gene sequence: CDR1 SGHVS, CDR2 FNYEAQ. V gave up 6 bases and J gave up 5 bases; unmatched junction bases: 12. There are 16 residues in the CDR3. The CDR3 bases are TGTGCCAGCAGTCGAGATATAGCGGGGTTTAACAATGAGCAGTTCTTC. It encodes CASSRDIAGFNNEQFF.